This passage covers 32 T cell receptor beta chains from one sample sequenced in a study of metastatic and nonmetastatic thyroid tumors. Patients had received no treatment of any kind before thyroid surgery. TCRdb reanalyzed the PCR reads via MiXCR. The sample has tens of thousands of clones; 13% to 15% are singletons. Sequenced: blood. Receptors originate from a male donor with papillary thyroid cancer or a benign thyroid nodule (not recorded which). Some clones in this sample may be carry-over from other donors' samples.

This clone was seen more than once but under ten times. The rearrangement joins TRBV6-1 to TRBJ1-5; D remains unclear. The CDR3 spans 12 residues. V gave up 8 bases and J gave up 2 bases, with 7 bases separating them. Per the germline V gene, CDR1 is MNHNS and CDR2 is SASEGT. CDR3: CASSGGNQPQHF. The CDR3 coding sequence is TGTGCCAGCTCTGGCGGCAATCAGCCCCAGCATTTT.

This clone was counted ten times or more. The J gene is TRBJ2-7, the V gene TRBV6-1, with 10 bases fitting TRBD2. The V gene's germline CDR1 is MNHNS and CDR2 SASEGT. J gave up 6 bases and V 1 base, and 6 bases lay outside the gene matches. The CDR3 extends over 15 amino acids. CDR3 in amino acids: CASSEDLAGDVEQYF. CDR3 in DNA: TGTGCCAGCAGTGAAGATCTAGCGGGAGACGTCGAGCAGTACTTC.

In regard to this clone: A junction boundary mismatches the germline segment, possibly from a read error. Other DNA variants within this sample encode the same CDR3. The gene calls are TRBV20-1 and TRBJ2-1; D may be TRBD2 (5 bases). The CDR3 is 15 amino acids. Germline loops: CDR1 DFQATT, CDR2 SNEGSKA (reference sequence). CDR3 coding DNA: TGCAGTGCTAAAGTGTCCGGGATGGATTACAATGAGCAGCTCTTC. Its translation is CSAKVSGMDYNEQLF.

This clone was seen repeatedly, ten times or more. The chain uses TRBV4-3 and TRBJ2-1; D is uncertain. The CDR3 is 18 amino acids. The germline V gene encodes CDR1 LGHNA and CDR2 YSLEER. Trimming removed 0 bases at V and 1 base at J, with 16 bases between. CDR3 sequence reads: CASSQDRKPLGSYNEQFF. The DNA of the CDR3 is TGCGCCAGCAGCCAAGATCGAAAACCCCTCGGATCCTACAATGAGCAGTTCTTC.

This clone was seen many times. This chain connects TRBV6-5 to TRBJ1-6; a possible D gene is TRBD1 (5 bases). Per the germline V gene, CDR1 is MNHEY and CDR2 is SVGAGI. V dropped 2 bases and J dropped 7 bases, with 24 bases sitting between them. The CDR3 spans 19 residues. The CDR3 here is CASSYGAPVSGWVNSPLHF. DNA for the CDR3: TGTGCCAGCAGTTACGGGGCGCCGGTATCAGGTTGGGTGAATTCACCCCTCCACTTT.

This clone was picked up many times. This chain links TRBV4-2 with TRBJ2-7; TRBD1 aligns across 11 bases. Germline V gene lookup returns CDR1 LGHNA and CDR2 YNFKEQ. CDR3 length: 15 residues. V shed 4 bases, J shed 5 bases, and the junction held 7 bases outside the gene matches. CDR3 residues: CASSPRTGGNNEQYF. Here the CDR3 DNA reads TGTGCCAGCAGCCCCCGGACAGGGGGCAATAACGAGCAGTACTTC.

There are many counts of this clone. The chain joins TRBV5-6 to TRBJ2-1; 7 bases map to TRBD2. CDR3 length equals 16 residues. Germline loops: CDR1 SGHDT, CDR2 YYEEEE. The ends lost 4 bases at V and 3 bases at J; junction bases unmatched: 10. The chain's CDR3 is CASSRGWTSLYNEQFF. The CDR3 DNA reads as TGTGCCAGCAGCCGAGGCTGGACTAGTCTCTACAATGAGCAGTTCTTC.

There are many counts of this clone. The chain carries TRBV24-1 and TRBJ2-1, with TRBD2 matching over 10 bases. Looked up from germline, CDR1 is KGHDR and CDR2 is SFDVKD. The CDR3 extends over 16 amino acids. V trimming: 4 bases; J trimming: 5 bases; junction bases outside the gene matches: 7. CDR3 nucleotides: TGTGCCACCAGTGACCCCAGCGGGAGGGCAAACAATGAGCAGTTCTTC. It is translated as CATSDPSGRANNEQFF.

This clone was seen at least ten times. V gene TRBV12-3 or TRBV12-4 combines with J gene TRBJ2-1; D might be TRBD2 (5 bases). Deletions cut 3 bases from V and 9 bases from J, with 18 bases between. The CDR3 totals 15 residues. The CDR3 sequence is CASSLMDSSKGEQFF. In DNA, the CDR3 is TGTGCCAGCAGTTTGATGGACTCATCAAAGGGTGAGCAGTTCTTC.

The V and J genes are TRBV27 and TRBJ2-7; tentatively, D is TRBD2 (6 bases). This CDR3 spans 13 amino acids. The V gene lost 9 bases and the J gene lost 2 bases, with 14 bases spanning the gap. Germline CDR1 reads MNHEY; CDR2 reads SMNVEV (reference sequence). CDR3 residues: CASSSGQTYEQYF. The CDR3 bases are TGTGCCAGTAGTAGCGGACAAACCTACGAGCAGTACTTC.

This clone came up many times. This chain connects TRBV5-1 to TRBJ2-7; 11 bases agree with TRBD2. With V trimmed by 1 base and J by 4 bases, 1 base remained unmatched. The CDR3 length is 14 residues. The germline V gene has CDR1 SGHRS and CDR2 YFSETQ. The CDR3 protein is CASSLTSGSYEQYV. For the CDR3, the DNA is TGCGCCAGCAGCTTGACTAGCGGGAGTTACGAGCAGTACGTC.

The chain links TRBV20-1 to TRBJ2-7; D might be TRBD1 or TRBD2, each matching 5 bases. CDR1 and CDR2 (germline): DFQATT, SNEGSKA (reference sequence). V lost 1 base and J lost 2, with 12 bases in between. The CDR3 spans 14 residues. DNA of the CDR3: TGCAGTGCTAGAGGGGGGTACGAGACCTACGAGCAGTACGTC. This encodes CSARGGYETYEQYV.

With regard to this clone: A much larger clone lies one base from this, so it may be a read error. V and J are TRBV6-1 and TRBJ2-3, with 9 bases matching TRBD2. The V gene end was trimmed by 6 bases and the J gene end by 6 bases; junction bases not matched to a gene: 10. The CDR3 has 15 residues. Germline V gene sequence: CDR1 MNHNS, CDR2 SASEGT. The CDR3: CASSRGTSLFDTQYF. DNA for the CDR3: TGTGCCAGCAGCCGAGGGACTAGCCTTTTTGATACGCAGTATTTT.

Concerning this clone itself: Sequence at one end of the junction differs from germline and may be a read error. Other DNA sequences of this sample code for an identical CDR3. The chain couples TRBV7-2 to TRBJ1-6; weak D call: TRBD1 (6 bases). The germline V gene has CDR1 SGHTA and CDR2 FQGNSA. This CDR3 contains 15 residues. The CDR3 protein is CASSLGGEPNSPLHF. As DNA, the CDR3 is TGTGCCAGCAGCCTAGGGGGGGAGCCTAATTCACCCCTGCACTTT.

At least ten counts were recorded for this clone. A read error may produce the germline difference seen at one junction end. The same CDR3 arises from other DNA sequences in this sample as well. This chain uses TRBV4-1 with TRBJ1-1; possibly TRBD1 for D (5 bases). The CDR3 spans 13 residues. Germline V gene data show CDR1 as MGHRA and CDR2 as YSYEKL. The CDR3 DNA is TGCGCCAGCAGTCAAGACAGGAACACTGAAGCTTTCTTT. Residues: CASSQDRNTEAFF.

This clone has just one count. The V call is TRBV20-1, the J call TRBJ2-6, with unresolved D. Trimming pared 0 bases from V and 9 bases from J, leaving 9 bases between. The CDR3 runs to 13 residues. Germline V gene lookup returns CDR1 DFQATT and CDR2 SNEGSKA (reference sequence). The CDR3 region is CSARDSVVNVLTF. The CDR3 DNA is TGCAGTGCTAGAGATTCGGTGGTCAACGTCCTGACTTTC.

There are many counts of this clone. The genes are TRBV3-1 and TRBJ2-1, with D perhaps TRBD2 (5 bases). The V end lost 5 bases, the J end lost 7 bases, and 12 bases lay between the germline ends. From germline, CDR1 is LGHDT and CDR2 YNNKEL (reference sequence). The CDR3 is made up of 13 amino acids. DNA for the CDR3: TGTGCCAGCAGCGCCGGACTCATTAATGAGCAGTTCTTC. As protein: CASSAGLINEQFF.

The table lists this clone with many counts. The gene calls are TRBV30 and TRBJ1-3; no clear D. The CDR3 covers 12 residues. Trimming took off 0 bases at V and 8 bases at J, with 8 bases between the two ends. Germline assignment: CDR1 GTSNPN and CDR2 SVGIG (reference sequence). The CDR3 DNA reads as TGTGCCTGGAGTGTAAGCGGGGACACCATATATTTT. Translated, it gives CAWSVSGDTIYF.

This clone has more than one count but fewer than ten. This sample also contains other DNA sequences that code for the same CDR3. V and J are TRBV6-6 and TRBJ2-7; D is undetermined. The CDR3 contains 15 residues. From germline, CDR1 is MNHNY and CDR2 SVGAGI (reference sequence). V lost 0 bases and J 5 bases, leaving 14 bases between the germline ends. This CDR3 is CASSYSKAGADEQYV. CDR3 in DNA: TGTGCCAGCAGTTACTCGAAGGCAGGTGCCGACGAGCAGTACGTC.

The V call is TRBV11-2, the J call TRBJ2-3, with D uncertain. With 3 bases removed from V and 2 bases from J, the gap between germline ends came to 6 bases. Germline V gene sequence: CDR1 SGHAT, CDR2 FQNNGV. This CDR3 spans 13 amino acids. The CDR3 region is CASSFIPTDTQYF. The DNA of the CDR3 is TGTGCCAGCAGCTTTATCCCCACAGATACGCAGTATTTT.

This clone was counted many times. The chain employs TRBV28 and TRBJ2-3, with a possible D match to TRBD2 (6 bases). V lost 6 bases and J lost 2, with 15 bases in between. From germline, CDR1 is MDHEN and CDR2 SYDVKM. The CDR3 runs 15 residues. The CDR3 DNA reads TGTGCCAGCAGCACATCAGGGACTCACACAGATACGCAGTATTTT. Encoded protein: CASSTSGTHTDTQYF.

This clone was seen at least ten times. This rearrangement joins TRBV7-2 to TRBJ2-2; D is perhaps TRBD2 (5 bases). Germline CDR1 reads SGHTA; CDR2 reads FQGNSA. Deletions cut 7 bases from V and 7 bases from J, with 10 bases between. The CDR3 contains 12 residues. In DNA form, the CDR3 reads TGTGCCAGCACTCCCGGGATCGGGGAGCTGTTTTTT. It is translated as CASTPGIGELFF.

There are many counts of this clone. The chain employs TRBV7-8 and TRBJ1-1, with a tentative D call TRBD1 (6 bases). V lost 6 bases to trimming and J lost 7 bases, with 15 bases between them. Looked up from germline, CDR1 is SGHVS and CDR2 is FQNEAQ. This CDR3 comprises 13 residues. The CDR3 region has the DNA TGTGCCAGCAGTACCCGGGACACCATTGAAGCTTTCTTT. It specifies CASSTRDTIEAFF.

There are a few counts of this clone. This chain connects TRBV19 to TRBJ2-1, with TRBD1 matching over 11 bases. Germline V gene sequence: CDR1 LNHDA, CDR2 SQIVND (reference sequence). After removal of 10 bases from V and 4 bases from J, the junction contained 6 bases not matched to a gene. CDR3 length: 14 amino acids. CDR3 residues: CAISGTGGYNEQFF. CDR3 in DNA: TGTGCCATCTCCGGGACAGGGGGGTACAATGAGCAGTTCTTC.

This clone was recorded at least ten times. The chain uses TRBV28 and TRBJ1-2, with D unclear. CDR1 is MDHEN and CDR2 is SYDVKM in the germline V gene. V dropped 6 bases and J dropped 8 bases, with 13 bases sitting between them. CDR3 length: 12 amino acids. The CDR3 is CASSRGRTGYTF. As DNA, the CDR3 is TGTGCCAGCAGCCGCGGACGGACCGGCTACACCTTC.

This clone was counted ten times or more. The junction does not match germline at one end; this may be a read error. The CDR3, as DNA: TGCGCCAGCAGCGCCGGGACAGAGTATTCACCCCCCCACTTT. This gives the protein CASSAGTEYSPPHF. The rearrangement links TRBV5-1 to TRBJ1-6; 7 bases map to TRBD1. The germline CDR1 and CDR2 sequences are SGHRS and YFSETQ. The CDR3 loop spans 14 amino acids. The full variable domain, rest sourced from reference TRBV5-1 and TRBJ1-6, is KAGVTQTPRYLIKTRGQQVTLSCSPISGHRSVSWYQQTPGQGLQFLFEYFSETQRNKGNFPGRFSGRQFSNSRSEMNVSTLELGDSALYLCASSAGTEYSPPHFGNGTRLTVT.

This clone has more than one count but fewer than ten. The V gene is TRBV24-1, the J gene TRBJ2-7, with 7 bases matching TRBD1. This CDR3 contains 15 residues. The V and J ends lost 2 bases and 2 bases, in that order; junction bases with no gene match: 5. Germline CDR1 KGHDR, CDR2 SFDVKD. The CDR3 spells CATSDSRTGPYEQYF. In DNA, the CDR3 is TGTGCCACCAGTGATTCCCGGACAGGCCCCTACGAGCAGTACTTC.

This clone has ten or more counts. The CDR3 loop reads CASSEREGYNEQFF. The CDR3 DNA reads as TGTGCCAGCAGTGAGCGGGAGGGGTACAATGAGCAGTTCTTC. The chain combines TRBV12-3 or TRBV12-4 with TRBJ2-1, with 10 positions matching TRBD2. This CDR3 has 14 residues. Losses at the gene ends were 5 bases for V and 4 bases for J; bases not matched to a gene: 2.

This clone has a count of ten or more. The chain links TRBV11-2 to TRBJ1-2; no reliable D call. The CDR3 consists of 14 residues. Germline CDR1 reads SGHAT; CDR2 reads FQNNGV. With 1 base removed from V and 8 bases from J, the gap between germline ends came to 14 bases. This CDR3 reads CASSLGSGPRGYTF. In DNA, the CDR3 is TGTGCCAGCAGCTTAGGTTCCGGGCCACGGGGCTACACCTTC.

This clone has a count of ten or more. This rearrangement joins TRBV7-9 to TRBJ2-1, with D tentatively TRBD2 (6 bases). From germline, CDR1 is SEHNR and CDR2 FQNEAQ (reference sequence). The CDR3 contains 15 residues. Trimming took 4 bases from V and 4 from J, leaving 14 bases between them. This chain's CDR3 is CASSSGRGTYNEQFF. The CDR3 DNA reads as TGTGCCAGCAGCTCAGGACGGGGGACTTACAATGAGCAGTTCTTC.

This clone has ten or more counts. The gene calls are TRBV19 and TRBJ1-2; D call uncertain. CDR3 length equals 13 residues. V was trimmed by 0 bases and J by 3 bases, leaving 5 bases between them. The germline gives CDR1 LNHDA, CDR2 SQIVND (reference sequence). The DNA for the CDR3 is TGTGCCAGTAGTATAGATGTGGACTATGGCTACACCTTC. Its protein is CASSIDVDYGYTF. The full variable domain, rest sourced from reference TRBV19 and TRBJ1-2, is DGGITQSPKYLFRKEGQNVTLSCEQNLNHDAMYWYRQDPGQGLRLIYYSQIVNDFQKGDIAEGYSVSREKKESFPLTVTSAQKNPTAFYLCASSIDVDYGYTFGSGTRLTVV.

Ten or more counts support this clone. The rearrangement uses TRBV28 and TRBJ1-5, with D unclear. The CDR3 extends over 12 amino acids. CDR1 and CDR2 from the germline V gene are MDHEN and SYDVKM. V lost 6 bases, J lost 5 bases, and 8 bases lay in between. This CDR3 is CASSPLYQPQHF. The CDR3 DNA sequence: TGTGCCAGCAGCCCCCTTTATCAGCCCCAGCATTTT.